Sequencing of this T cell receptor (beta chain) was carried out in a study of blood T cells in healthy people across ages. It was with a sample-barcoded 5' primer and a J-beta primer mix that a second PCR of roughly 7 to 12 cycles was run. Sequencing yielded, for each sample, at least 2.5 million paired-end reads carrying CDR3. TCRdb ran MiXCR on the 5' RACE reads and lists one entry per CDR3 protein. Here the sample spans hundreds of thousands of distinct CDR3 sequences, roughly 64% being singletons. Whole-study findings and limits: In these data, TCR beta diversity tracked strongly with naive T cell percentage.

CDR1 and CDR2 (germline): SGHTA, FQGNSA. The CDR3 extends over 13 amino acids. V shed 7 bases, J shed 4 bases, and the junction held 4 bases outside the gene matches. Per-sample PBMC isolation yielded at least 7 million cells. Extracted total RNA amounted to at least 5.5 micrograms for each sample. Comment on this clonotype: Antigen specificity is unknown.

The TCR sequence derives from a man younger than 40 in good health. Sequenced material: blood. This chain links TRBV7-2 with TRBJ2-1; TRBD2 matches at 7 bases. CDR3 sequence reads: CASNWGGYNEQFF. CDR3 DNA: TGTGCCAGCAACTGGGGGGGATACAATGAGCAGTTCTTC.